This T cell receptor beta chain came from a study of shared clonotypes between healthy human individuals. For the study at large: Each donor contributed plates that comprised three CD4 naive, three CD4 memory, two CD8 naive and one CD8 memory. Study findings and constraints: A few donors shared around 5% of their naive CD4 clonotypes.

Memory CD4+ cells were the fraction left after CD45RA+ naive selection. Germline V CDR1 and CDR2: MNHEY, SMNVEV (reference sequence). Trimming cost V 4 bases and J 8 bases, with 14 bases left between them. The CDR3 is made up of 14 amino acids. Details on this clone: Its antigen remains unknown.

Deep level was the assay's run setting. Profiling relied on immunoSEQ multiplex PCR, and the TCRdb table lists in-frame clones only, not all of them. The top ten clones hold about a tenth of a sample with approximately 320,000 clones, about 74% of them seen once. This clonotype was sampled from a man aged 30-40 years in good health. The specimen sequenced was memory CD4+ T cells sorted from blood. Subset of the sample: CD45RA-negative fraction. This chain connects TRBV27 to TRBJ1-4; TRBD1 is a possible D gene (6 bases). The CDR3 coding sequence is TGTGCCAGCAGTTATGGACGGGGGGGCGAAAAACTGTTTTTT. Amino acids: CASSYGRGGEKLFF.